These 7 T cell receptor beta chains came from one sample sequenced in a study of T cell clones after liver transplantation. The method was immunoSEQ multiplex PCR; TCRdb's version includes in-frame clones alone and lacks a portion of them. This repertoire shows 15,000 to 20,000 clones, around 89% found once; its top ten account for under 15%. This material consisted of CD8+ T cells from blood, taken 45 to 46 months after liver transplant. All receptors derive from a human patient who received a liver transplant. Some T cells may trace back to the graft donor.

The gene calls are TRBV7-2 and TRBJ1-1; no firm D call. V was shortened by 5 bases and J by 0 bases, with 10 bases between the two germline ends. The germline gives CDR1 SGHTA, CDR2 FQGNSA. The CDR3 spans 14 residues. The CDR3 nucleotides are TGTGCCAGCAGCCGTCGAACGATGAACACTGAAGCTTTCTTT. Protein sequence: CASSRRTMNTEAFF.

V usage is TRBV6-6 and J usage is TRBJ1-1; D is ambiguous. CDR1 and CDR2 from the germline V gene are MNHNY and SVGAGI (reference sequence). Trimming shortened V by 4 bases and J by 3 bases, and 6 bases separated the two germline ends. CDR3 size: 12 residues. The CDR3 bases are TGTGCCAGCAGTTTATTGGACACTGAAGCTTTCTTT. It yields the protein CASSLLDTEAFF.

V is TRBV7-8 and J is TRBJ2-1, with 7 bases fitting TRBD1. Trimming cost V 3 bases and J 6 bases; bases outside gene matches: 2. This CDR3 is built from 13 residues. Germline lookup yields CDR1 SGHVS and CDR2 FQNEAQ. The CDR3 DNA is TGTGCCAGCAGCTTTTACAGGGGCAATGAGCAGTTCTTC. This sequence encodes CASSFYRGNEQFF. Full variable domain (remainder filled in from reference TRBV7-8 and TRBJ2-1): GAGVSQSPRYKVAKRGQDVALRCDPISGHVSLFWYQQALGQGPEFLTYFQNEAQLDKSGLPSDRFFAERPEGSVSTLKIQRTQQEDSAVYLCASSFYRGNEQFFGPGTRLTVL.

This rearrangement joins TRBV11-2 to TRBJ1-4; TRBD1 matches 10 bases. The CDR3 totals 19 residues. The V gene's germline CDR1 is SGHAT and CDR2 FQNNGV. V lost 5 bases, J lost 0 bases, and 12 bases stayed unmatched. CDR3 nucleotides: TGTGCCAGCAGCGCCTCCGGGACAGGGGACCCTTCAACTAATGAAAAACTGTTTTTT. This sequence encodes CASSASGTGDPSTNEKLFF.

Here the CDR3 reads CATSGTGGKGQYF. The DNA of the CDR3 is TGTGCCACCTCCGGGACAGGGGGAAAGGGGCAGTACTTC. The V call is TRBV15, the J call TRBJ2-7; 11 positions match TRBD1. J was trimmed by 9 bases and V by 8 bases; bases with no gene match: 9. In germline, CDR1 is LNHNV, CDR2 YYDKDF (reference sequence). CDR3 length: 13 amino acids.

The V gene is TRBV6-6, the J gene TRBJ2-2; D not certain. Per the germline V gene, CDR1 is MNHNY and CDR2 is SVGAGI (reference sequence). Between the trimmed V and J ends, which lost 1 base and 6 bases, there was a span of 3 bases. The length of the CDR3 is 12 residues. In DNA, the CDR3 is TGTGCCAGCAGTTACTATGCCGGGGAGCTGTTTTTT. It yields the protein CASSYYAGELFF.

This clone was observed a few times. The rearrangement joins TRBV28 to TRBJ1-2, with no clear D. Germline V gene lookup returns CDR1 MDHEN and CDR2 SYDVKM. The CDR3 extends over 12 amino acids. Deletions cut 5 bases from V and 5 bases from J, with 9 bases between. CDR3 amino acids: CASSLGPYGYTF. CDR3 in DNA: TGTGCCAGCAGTCTCGGGCCTTATGGCTACACCTTC.